Following are 7 T cell receptor beta chains from one sample sequenced in a study of human T cells and chemical hapten exposure. Sample time point: patch test 2, 6 weeks after DPC sensitization. The treatment is: therapeutic diphenylcyclopropenone sensitization with weekly scalp DPC. TCRdb used MiXCR to reprocess the RACE reads, holding one entry per CDR3 protein. Among 120,000 to 150,000 distinct CDR3 sequences listed, about 10% were seen once. The sequences come from whole blood, collected in connection with sensitization to the hapten diphenylcyclopropenone (DPC). Every receptor here comes from a woman between 45 and 65 years old with alopecia areata. Some clones in this sample may be carry-over from other donors' samples.

The CDR3 is CASSQAQGPTETQYF. The CDR3 nucleotides read TGCGCCAGCAGTCAAGCACAGGGACCCACAGAGACCCAGTACTTC. The chain uses TRBV23-1 and TRBJ2-5, with a possible D match to TRBD1 (6 bases). TRBV23-1 is given ORF status, its function remaining uncertain. The germline V and J ends were trimmed by 2 bases and 4 bases, with 14 bases remaining between them. The CDR3 runs 15 residues.

The sample holds a few counts of this clonotype. V is TRBV5-1 and J is TRBJ1-4, with TRBD1 identical over 8 bases. The CDR3 covers 16 residues. J lost 7 bases, V lost 0 bases, and 8 bases had no gene match. CDR1 and CDR2 from the germline V gene are SGHRS and YFSETQ. CDR3 sequence: CASSLATGGGSEKLFF. The CDR3 DNA sequence: TGCGCCAGCAGCTTGGCCACAGGGGGAGGTAGTGAAAAACTGTTTTTT.

The gene calls are TRBV29-1 and TRBJ2-4; 10 nucleotides line up with TRBD1. CDR1 SQVTM and CDR2 ANQGSEA come from the germline V gene. This CDR3 has 14 amino acids. Trimming at V came to 3 bases and at J to 7 bases, leaving 6 bases not matched to a gene. The CDR3 coding sequence is TGCAGCGTTGATCCGGGACAGGGGATCAACATTCAGTACTTC. Translation: CSVDPGQGINIQYF.

This clonotype has more than one count but fewer than ten. The chain carries TRBV5-4 and TRBJ1-1, with 8 bases fitting TRBD1. Germline assignment: CDR1 SGHNT and CDR2 YYREEE (reference sequence). With V trimmed by 2 bases and J by 3 bases, 3 bases remained unmatched. CDR3 size: 14 residues. CDR3 in DNA: TGTGCCAGCAGCTTTTTACAGGGGGACACTGAAGCTTTCTTT. It specifies CASSFLQGDTEAFF.

The chain combines TRBV7-2 with TRBJ2-7, with 7 bases fitting TRBD2. The germline V gene has CDR1 SGHTA and CDR2 FQGNSA. V dropped 2 bases and J dropped 6; count of bases not matched to a gene: 1. The CDR3 runs 12 residues. CDR3 DNA: TGTGCCAGCAGCTTATGGGGGGGCGAGCAGTACTTC. Translating gives CASSLWGGEQYF.

The rearrangement links TRBV9 to TRBJ2-7; D is perhaps TRBD2 (5 bases). Germline lookup yields CDR1 SGDLS and CDR2 YYNGEE. V dropped 3 bases and J dropped 0 bases, with 16 bases sitting between them. The CDR3 loop spans 16 amino acids. CDR3 coding DNA: TGTGCCAGCAGCGCGAGTCGGGGAGCACTCTCCTACGAGCAGTACTTC. It codes for CASSASRGALSYEQYF.

This clonotype was seen ten or more times. V gene TRBV7-2 combines with J gene TRBJ1-4, with TRBD1 as a possible D gene (6 bases). Trimming cost V 6 bases and J 5 bases, with 16 bases left between them. Germline assignment: CDR1 SGHTA and CDR2 FQGNSA. This CDR3 has 15 amino acids. CDR3 coding DNA: TGTGCCAGCAGTAGGGGGAGGGTTCAGAATGAAAAACTGTTTTTT. Amino acids: CASSRGRVQNEKLFF.